A single sample is the source of the 2 T cell receptor beta chains below, sequenced in a study of blood T cell repertoires in COVID-19. Method: immunoSEQ multiplex PCR; TCRdb's copy keeps in-frame clones and lacks some. The sample holds approximately 130,000 clones, around 87% seen once. The specimen was peripheral blood. Receptor source: a man in his forties or fifties with active COVID-19.

The rearrangement uses TRBV5-4 and TRBJ1-4; a possible D gene is TRBD1 (5 bases). The CDR3 has 16 residues. Trimming removed 0 bases from V and 8 bases from J, with 17 bases in between. In germline, CDR1 is SGHNT, CDR2 YYREEE (reference sequence). The CDR3 DNA reads TGTGCCAGCAGCTTGGAGGGCGAGGTGGGGGGAGAAAAACTGTTTTTT. Translation gives CASSLEGEVGGEKLFF. The full variable domain, rest sourced from reference TRBV5-4 and TRBJ1-4, is ETGVTQSPTHLIKTRGQQVTLRCSSQSGHNTVSWYQQALGQGPQFIFQYYREEENGRGNFPPRFSGLQFPNYSSELNVNALELDDSALYLCASSLEGEVGGEKLFFGSGTQLSVL.

V usage is TRBV11-2 and J usage is TRBJ2-7; D ambiguous. V gave up 2 bases and J gave up 2 bases, with 10 bases separating them. The CDR3 runs to 14 residues. The V gene's germline CDR1 is SGHAT and CDR2 FQNNGV. CDR3 protein: CASSLPAGTYEQYF. The CDR3 DNA is TGTGCCAGCAGCTTACCTGCCGGTACCTACGAGCAGTACTTC.